The clone carrying this T cell receptor beta chain is categorized as medium-sized. Its specificity is not known. The CDR3 has 13 residues. V lost 4 bases and J 2 bases, leaving 9 bases between the germline ends. The germline V gene has CDR1 PRHDT and CDR2 FYEKMQ (reference sequence). Every patient had mismatch repair deficiency by PCR or immunohistochemistry. TCR sequencing covered a few patients who responded to pembrolizumab. The sample is drawn from a study of PD-1 blockade in mismatch repair-deficient tumors. Whole-study context: All were previously treated, progressing patients with about 11 mismatch repair-deficient cancer types. Study-wide points: Rapid post-treatment expansion, then contraction, generally preceding radiologic response, marked tumor-resident clones.

Generated by immunoSEQ multiplex PCR, the TCRdb table keeps only in-frame clones and is missing some. Among 50,000 or so clones, over 75% were seen once, and the ten largest hold approximately 3.5%. This chain joins TRBV13 and TRBJ2-7; possibly TRBD1 or TRBD2 for D (5 bases each). This TCR was sampled from an adult with mismatch repair-deficient cancer. This sample comprised PBMCs, obtained before pembrolizumab treatment. The CDR3 reads CASSWGKTYEQYF. In DNA, the CDR3 is TGTGCCAGCAGCTGGGGGAAAACCTACGAGCAGTACTTC.